The TCR beta chain under discussion was sequenced for a study of early T cells in non-severe SARS-CoV-2 infection. Across the whole study: Sequencing used unsorted whole-blood bulk RNA, so chains lack pairing.

This clonotype was recorded a few times. Each CDR3 protein is one row after TCRdb ran MiXCR on the 5' RACE reads. The data hold some 91,000 distinct CDR3 sequences, with around 10% observed a single time. The material was whole blood, obtained at baseline. The TCR was taken from an adult who was a healthcare worker with PCR-confirmed SARS-CoV-2 infection or an uninfected control (not recorded which).

The CDR3: CASSSLGLAGGPTDTQYF. As DNA, the CDR3 is TGTGCCAGCAGCTCATTGGGACTAGCGGGGGGGCCGACAGATACGCAGTATTTT. The chain recombines TRBV11-2 with TRBJ2-3; 16 bases are a match to TRBD2. The V and J ends lost 4 bases and 3 bases, in that order; junction bases with no gene match: 7. The CDR3 totals 18 residues. Germline-derived CDR1 and CDR2 are SGHAT and FQNNGV.